The clone carrying this TCR beta chain has more than one count but fewer than ten. Its cognate antigen is unknown. V was clipped by 0 bases and J by 10 bases; unmatched bases: 7. Germline V lookup: CDR1 SGHTA, CDR2 FQGNSA. The CDR3 length is 15 residues. What was sequenced were expressed TCRB transcripts, since all of the isolated RNA had been reverse transcribed. This table comes from immunoSEQ multiplex PCR, and its TCRdb copy is limited to in-frame clones, with some not included. Among some 150,000 clones listed, more than 9.5% were seen once. The sample comes from a study of beta chain features in type 1 diabetes. General study points: VDJ junctions from type 1 diabetes patients carried fewer insertions and larger deletions. Reads derived from cDNA could over-represent cells showing high TCR expression.

This receptor was obtained from a man aged 18 to 30 in good health. V gene TRBV7-2 combines with J gene TRBJ2-1; 9 nucleotides align to TRBD2. The sequencing sample was made of central memory CD4+ T cells from blood. The CDR3: CASSLAPAAGGEQFF. The DNA for the CDR3 is TGTGCCAGCAGCTTAGCGCCTGCGGCGGGGGGGGAGCAGTTCTTC.